Detailed here is one T cell receptor (beta chain). As yet, its antigen is unknown. The junction departs from the called germline gene at one end, perhaps through a read error. The data were obtained in a study of identical twins. TCRdb reprocessed the 5' RACE reads via MiXCR and lists one record per CDR3 protein. Among about 570,000 distinct CDR3 sequences listed, 9.6% were seen once. Study-wide results and caveats: It was out-of-frame TCR alpha sharing in monozygotic twins that models underestimated. Out-of-frame beta chain sequences displayed weaker excess sharing between twins. Out-of-frame alpha sequences shared between twins exhibited an excess of low generation probability.

Germline V gene data show CDR1 as LNHNV and CDR2 as YYDKDF (reference sequence). The CDR3 is 14 residues long. The same specimen was also included in a second study, on yellow fever vaccine responses in identical twins. That report notes: A vaccine T cell response that seemed partly convergent and partly personalized was reported in twins.

This TCR came from a woman aged 18-29 years in good health. J is TRBJ2-5 and V is TRBV15; D is undetermined. Sequenced: PBMCs. The CDR3 spells CATNRVHLQETQYF. The DNA of the CDR3 is TGTGCCACCAACAGAGTACATCTCCAAGAGACCCAGTACTTC.